One sample yielded the 23 T cell receptor beta chains listed below, sequenced in a study of blood T cells in healthy people across ages. Through a sample-barcoded 5' primer and a J-beta primer mix, a second PCR was run for roughly 7 to 11 cycles. TCRdb called the 5' RACE reads again in MiXCR, with one record for every CDR3 protein. Of roughly 1,100,000 distinct CDR3 sequences in the sample, approximately 25% are singletons; the top ten hold around 0.75%. The same data also contributed to another study, on T cells of mothers and their children.

Sequenced sample: blood. The receptors were gathered from a girl aged 2 to 10 in good health.

This clonotype was observed a few times. The chain employs TRBV4-1 and TRBJ2-5, with D possibly being TRBD2 (6 bases). Trimming left V 0 bases short and J 4 bases short, with 15 bases between. The CDR3 covers 16 residues. Germline CDR1 and CDR2: MGHRA and YSYEKL. DNA for the CDR3: TGCGCCAGCAGCCAAGAAGGAACGGGAGCAGGAGAGACCCAGTACTTC. It codes for CASSQEGTGAGETQYF.

The chain carries TRBV4-3 and TRBJ2-5; no clear D gene. The CDR3 length is 16 residues. CDR1 is LGHNA and CDR2 is YSLEER in the germline V gene. V dropped 0 bases and J dropped 4 bases, with 15 bases sitting between them. In DNA form, the CDR3 reads TGCGCCAGCAGCCAAGATTGGCCGGCCGTTAGAGAGACCCAGTACTTC. It is translated as CASSQDWPAVRETQYF.

This chain connects TRBV20-1 to TRBJ2-3; possibly TRBD2 for D (6 bases). There are 13 residues in the CDR3. Trimming removed 3 bases from V and 2 bases from J, with 9 bases in between. CDR1 and CDR2 from the germline V gene are DFQATT and SNEGSKA (reference sequence). Here the CDR3 reads CSARADYTDTQYF. The CDR3 DNA reads as TGCAGTGCTAGGGCGGACTACACAGATACGCAGTATTTT.

In its sample, this clonotype was seen a few times. The chain links TRBV2 to TRBJ2-5, with 13 nucleotides matching TRBD2. The V gene's germline CDR1 is SNHLY and CDR2 FYNNEI. This CDR3 region has 15 residues. Germline trimming cut 4 bases from V and 5 bases from J; bases unmatched to any gene: 4. The CDR3 region has the DNA TGTGCCAGCAGTGGGACTAGCGGGGGAGGGGAGACCCAGTACTTC. Its protein is CASSGTSGGGETQYF. Full variable domain (rest looked up from reference TRBV2 and TRBJ2-5): EPEVTQTPSHQVTQMGQEVILRCVPISNHLYFYWYRQILGQKVEFLVSFYNNEISEKSEIFDDQFSVERPDGSNFTLKIRSTKLEDSAMYFCASSGTSGGGETQYFGPGTRLLVL.

This clonotype was counted a few times. The chain uses TRBV4-1 and TRBJ2-7, with D uncertain. V lost 5 bases and J 5 bases, leaving 16 bases between the germline ends. CDR3 length equals 14 residues. The V gene's germline CDR1 is MGHRA and CDR2 YSYEKL. DNA of the CDR3: TGCGCCAGCAGCTACGCGCCTTTGTTGGACGAGCAGTACTTC. This gives the protein CASSYAPLLDEQYF.

This clonotype was recorded a few times. V is TRBV5-1 and J is TRBJ2-5, with TRBD2 as a possible D gene (6 bases). The CDR3 sequence is 13 residues long. Germline V gene lookup returns CDR1 SGHRS and CDR2 YFSETQ. V was clipped by 8 bases and J by 0 bases, with 11 bases between them. This chain's CDR3 is CARTRDYQETQYF. DNA for the CDR3: TGCGCCAGGACACGGGACTACCAAGAGACCCAGTACTTC.

The chain carries TRBV12-5 and TRBJ2-1; D is perhaps TRBD2 (5 bases). CDR3 length equals 14 residues. CDR1 LGHNT and CDR2 FRNRAP come from the germline V gene. V shed 5 bases and J shed 4 bases, with 12 bases lying between them. CDR3: CASGPRDGYNEQFF. In nucleotides, the CDR3 is TGTGCTAGTGGTCCCCGGGATGGGTACAATGAGCAGTTCTTC.

The chain employs TRBV11-3 and TRBJ2-5; D ambiguous. The end of the DNA fits TRBJ2-1 better, so the J call may be wrong. Germline V gene lookup returns CDR1 SGHNT and CDR2 YENEEA. CDR3 length equals 12 residues. The CDR3: CASSSSLGEQFF. In DNA form, the CDR3 reads TGTGCCAGCAGCTCATCTTTGGGTGAGCAGTTCTTC.

The chain carries TRBV6-2 or TRBV6-3 and TRBJ2-5; either TRBD1 or TRBD2 may fit D (6 bases each). The DNA matches TRBJ2-1 better at its end, which makes the J call doubtful. The CDR3 extends over 16 amino acids. From germline, CDR1 is MNHEY and CDR2 SVGEGT. The CDR3 reads CASSYFSGAPNNEQFF. The CDR3 DNA reads as TGTGCCAGCAGTTACTTTTCGGGGGCTCCAAACAATGAGCAGTTCTTC.

In this sample, this clonotype turned up a few times. The chain carries TRBV12-3 or TRBV12-4 and TRBJ2-1; TRBD2 matches 11 bases. The ends lost 6 bases at V and 5 bases at J; junction bases unmatched: 9. The CDR3 loop spans 16 amino acids. The DNA of the CDR3 is TGTGCCAGCAGAAAACCGGGACTAGCGGACCACAATGAGCAGTTCTTC. Translated, it gives CASRKPGLADHNEQFF.

The CDR3 nucleotides read TGTGCCAGCAGTTTATGGGACAGCCGAGGGACCGGGGAGCTGTTTTTT. Protein product: CASSLWDSRGTGELFF. The gene calls are TRBV12-3 or TRBV12-4 and TRBJ2-2; 7 bases map to TRBD1. The CDR3 runs to 16 residues. The J segment lost 5 bases and the V segment lost 2 bases, leaving 8 bases of the junction unmatched.

This chain connects TRBV20-1 to TRBJ2-3; 12 bases fit TRBD2. This CDR3 region has 18 residues. V trimming: 0 bases; J trimming: 2 bases; junction bases outside the gene matches: 9. Germline CDR1 is DFQATT and CDR2 is SNEGSKA (reference sequence). CDR3 nucleotide sequence: TGCAGTGCTAGAGAATCAATCCTAGCGGGGGGGTTCACAGATACGCAGTATTTT. Its translation: CSARESILAGGFTDTQYF.

The chain has TRBV29-1 and TRBJ1-2; D unclear. Germline V CDR1 and CDR2: SQVTM, ANQGSEA. This CDR3 comprises 11 residues. Between the trimmed V and J ends, which lost 4 bases and 6 bases, there was a span of 9 bases. Here the CDR3 reads CSVAGADGYTF. Written as DNA, the CDR3 is TGCAGCGTTGCTGGAGCGGATGGCTACACCTTC.

V usage is TRBV19 and J usage is TRBJ2-3, with 7 bases identical to TRBD1. CDR3 length: 15 amino acids. Germline CDR1 reads LNHDA; CDR2 reads SQIVND (reference sequence). V lost 1 base and J lost 7; bases outside the gene matches: 8. CDR3 sequence reads: CASSIVRAGGYTQYF. CDR3 sequence (DNA): TGTGCCAGTAGTATAGTAAGGGCAGGGGGATATACGCAGTATTTT.

The V and J genes are TRBV7-3 and TRBJ2-2; D possibly uses TRBD1 or TRBD2 (5 bases each). Germline lookup yields CDR1 SGHTA and CDR2 FQGTGA. Trimming removed 6 bases from V and 0 bases from J, with 14 bases in between. CDR3 size: 16 residues. The CDR3 loop is CASSSGPLANTGELFF. The CDR3 DNA reads as TGTGCCAGCAGTTCGGGACCTCTCGCGAACACCGGGGAGCTGTTTTTT.

This chain connects TRBV11-2 to TRBJ2-7, with a weak D call TRBD2 (6 bases). Germline CDR1 SGHAT, CDR2 FQNNGV. V lost 2 bases to trimming and J lost 0 bases, with 26 bases between them. The CDR3 contains 20 residues. CDR3: CASSLLSYRTYSGDSYEQYF. CDR3 DNA: TGTGCCAGCAGCTTACTGTCTTATCGTACCTATAGCGGCGACTCCTACGAGCAGTACTTC.

This clonotype was recorded a few times. The V and J genes are TRBV27 and TRBJ2-1, with 7 bases aligning to TRBD2. J was trimmed by 1 base and V by 8 bases; bases with no gene match: 8. Germline assignment: CDR1 MNHEY and CDR2 SMNVEV (reference sequence). The CDR3 consists of 15 residues. Here the CDR3 reads CASRRREGSYNEQFF. CDR3 coding DNA: TGTGCCAGCCGGAGGAGGGAGGGGTCCTACAATGAGCAGTTCTTC.

This rearrangement joins TRBV28 to TRBJ2-2, with TRBD1 matching 8 bases. Per germline, CDR1 MDHEN and CDR2 SYDVKM. This CDR3 region has 15 residues. V gave up 3 bases and J gave up 7 bases; unmatched junction bases: 7. CDR3 in amino acids: CASSLDRAPVGELFF. The DNA for the CDR3 is TGTGCCAGCAGTTTGGACAGGGCCCCCGTCGGGGAGCTGTTTTTT.

This chain joins TRBV6-2 or TRBV6-3 and TRBJ2-4, with a possible D match to TRBD2 (6 bases). Between the trimmed V and J ends, which lost 5 bases and 6 bases, there was a span of 11 bases. The CDR3 has 13 residues. Germline CDR1 reads MNHEY; CDR2 reads SVGEGT. The DNA for the CDR3 is TGTGCCAGCAGTAATCGGGAGCCAAACATTCAGTACTTC. Its translation: CASSNREPNIQYF.

This clonotype was recorded a few times. This chain joins TRBV28 and TRBJ2-4; D may correspond to TRBD1 or TRBD2 (5 bases each). CDR1 and CDR2 (germline): MDHEN, SYDVKM. CDR3 size: 15 residues. Between the trimmed V and J ends, which lost 7 bases and 0 bases, there was a span of 13 bases. CDR3 in amino acids: CASIGAHLAKNIQYF. CDR3 coding DNA: TGTGCCAGCATCGGGGCGCATCTAGCCAAAAACATTCAGTACTTC.

A few counts support this clonotype. The chain recombines TRBV7-2 with TRBJ2-5; D is perhaps TRBD1 (5 bases). This CDR3 contains 14 residues. V was pared by 4 bases and J by 5 bases, with 14 bases between. Germline assignment: CDR1 SGHTA and CDR2 FQGNSA. CDR3 sequence: CASSSFDSGETQYF. The CDR3 bases are TGTGCCAGCAGCTCCTTCGACTCAGGGGAGACCCAGTACTTC.

This clonotype was picked up a small number of times. The chain uses TRBV4-3 and TRBJ2-3; D remains unclear. V was cut by 0 bases and J by 4 bases, with 11 bases left in between. Germline assignment: CDR1 LGHNA and CDR2 YSLEER. This CDR3 spans 15 amino acids. The CDR3 is CASSQELTGPDTQYF. The CDR3 region has the DNA TGCGCCAGCAGCCAAGAGCTGACCGGGCCAGATACGCAGTATTTT.

The chain carries TRBV29-1 and TRBJ1-3, with TRBD1 as a possible D gene (5 bases). V lost 7 bases and J 2 bases, leaving 12 bases between the germline ends. The length of the CDR3 is 13 residues. Germline-derived CDR1 and CDR2 are SQVTM and ANQGSEA. CDR3 in DNA: TGCAGCGCCGCATCGGGGGCTGGAAACACCATATATTTT. Translation: CSAASGAGNTIYF. The variable domain in full, with the rest retrieved from reference TRBV29-1 and TRBJ1-3, is SAVISQKPSRDICQRGTSLTIQCQVDSQVTMMFWYRQQPGQSLTLIATANQGSEATYESGFVIDKFPISRPNLTFSTLTVSNMSPEDSSIYLCSAASGAGNTIYFGEGSWLTVV.